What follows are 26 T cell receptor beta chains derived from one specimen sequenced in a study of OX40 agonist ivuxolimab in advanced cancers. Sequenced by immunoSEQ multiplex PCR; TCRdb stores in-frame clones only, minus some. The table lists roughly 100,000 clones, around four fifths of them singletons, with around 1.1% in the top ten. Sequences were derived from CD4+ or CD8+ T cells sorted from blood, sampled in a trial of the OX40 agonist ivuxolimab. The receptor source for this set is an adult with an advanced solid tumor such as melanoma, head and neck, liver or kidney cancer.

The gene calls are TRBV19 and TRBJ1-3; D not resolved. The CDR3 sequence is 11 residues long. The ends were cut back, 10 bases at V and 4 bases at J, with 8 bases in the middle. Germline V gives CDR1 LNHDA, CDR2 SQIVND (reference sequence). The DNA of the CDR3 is TGTGCCACCTCGGCGGGAAACACCATATATTTT. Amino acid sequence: CATSAGNTIYF.

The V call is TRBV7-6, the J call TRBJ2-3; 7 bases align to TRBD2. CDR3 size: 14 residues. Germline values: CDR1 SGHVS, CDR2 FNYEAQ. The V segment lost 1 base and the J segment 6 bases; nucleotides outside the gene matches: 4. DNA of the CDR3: TGTGCCAGCAGCTTAGACGGGGGAGGGGATACGCAGTATTTT. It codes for CASSLDGGGDTQYF.

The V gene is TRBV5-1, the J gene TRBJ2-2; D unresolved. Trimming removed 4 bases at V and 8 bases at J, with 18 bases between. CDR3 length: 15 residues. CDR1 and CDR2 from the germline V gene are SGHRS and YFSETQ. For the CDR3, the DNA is TGCGCCAGCAGCGCCAAGGCGTCGTCCCCGGGGGAGCTGTTTTTT. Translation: CASSAKASSPGELFF.

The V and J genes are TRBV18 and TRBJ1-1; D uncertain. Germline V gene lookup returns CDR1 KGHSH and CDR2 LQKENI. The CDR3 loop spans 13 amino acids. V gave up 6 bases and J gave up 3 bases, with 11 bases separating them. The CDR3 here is CASSLARDTEAFF. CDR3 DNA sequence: TGTGCCAGCTCGCTAGCACGAGACACTGAAGCTTTCTTT.

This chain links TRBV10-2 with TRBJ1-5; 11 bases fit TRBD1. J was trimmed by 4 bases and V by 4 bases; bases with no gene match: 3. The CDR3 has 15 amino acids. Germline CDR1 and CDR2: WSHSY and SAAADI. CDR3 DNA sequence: TGCGCCAGCAGTGCGGGACAGGGGGGGAATCAGCCCCAGCATTTT. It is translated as CASSAGQGGNQPQHF.

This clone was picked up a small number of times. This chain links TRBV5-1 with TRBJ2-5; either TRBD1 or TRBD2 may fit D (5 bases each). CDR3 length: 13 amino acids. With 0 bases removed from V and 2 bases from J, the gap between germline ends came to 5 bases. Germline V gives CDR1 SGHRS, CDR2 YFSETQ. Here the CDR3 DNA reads TGCGCCAGCAGCTTGGGGGGGCAAGAGACCCAGTACTTC. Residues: CASSLGGQETQYF.

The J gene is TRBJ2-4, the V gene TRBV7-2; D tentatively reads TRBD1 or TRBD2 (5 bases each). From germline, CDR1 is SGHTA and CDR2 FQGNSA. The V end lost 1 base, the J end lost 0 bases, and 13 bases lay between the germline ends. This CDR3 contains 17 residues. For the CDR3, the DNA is TGTGCCAGCAGCTTAGGAGGGAGTGGGGGAGCCAAAAACATTCAGTACTTC. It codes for CASSLGGSGGAKNIQYF. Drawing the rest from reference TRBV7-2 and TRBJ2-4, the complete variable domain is GAGVSQSPSNKVTEKGKDVELRCDPISGHTALYWYRQSLGQGLEFLIYFQGNSAPDKSGLPSDRFSAERTGGSVSTLTIQRTQQEDSAVYLCASSLGGSGGAKNIQYFGAGTRLSVL.

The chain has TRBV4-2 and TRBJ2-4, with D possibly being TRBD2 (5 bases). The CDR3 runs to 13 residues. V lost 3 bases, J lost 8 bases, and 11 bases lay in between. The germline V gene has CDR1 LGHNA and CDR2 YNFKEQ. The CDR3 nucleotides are TGTGCCAGCAGCCACCGGACTGGCGACATTCAGTACTTC. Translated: CASSHRTGDIQYF.

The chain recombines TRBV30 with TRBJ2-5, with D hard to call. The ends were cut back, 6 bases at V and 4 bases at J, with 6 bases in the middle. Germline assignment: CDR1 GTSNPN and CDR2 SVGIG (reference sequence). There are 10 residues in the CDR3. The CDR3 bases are TGTGCCTGTGGGTTAGAGACCCAGTACTTC. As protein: CACGLETQYF.

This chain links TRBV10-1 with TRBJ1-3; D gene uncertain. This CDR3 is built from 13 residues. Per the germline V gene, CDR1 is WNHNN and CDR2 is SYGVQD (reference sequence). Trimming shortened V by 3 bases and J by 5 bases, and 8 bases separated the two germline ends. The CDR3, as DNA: TGCGCCAGCAGTGACCCCAGCAGAAACACCATATATTTT. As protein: CASSDPSRNTIYF.

In DNA, the CDR3 is TGTGCCAGCAGTTCTACAGGGGTGGTGGATGAAAAACTGTTTTTT. Protein product: CASSSTGVVDEKLFF. V and J are TRBV27 and TRBJ1-4, with 7 nucleotides matching TRBD1. The CDR3 totals 15 residues. CDR1 and CDR2 (germline): MNHEY, SMNVEV (reference sequence). V gave up 4 bases and J gave up 6 bases; unmatched junction bases: 8. Together with reference TRBV27 and TRBJ1-4, the CDR3 gives the full variable domain: EAQVTQNPRYLITVTGKKLTVTCSQNMNHEYMSWYRQDPGLGLRQIYYSMNVEVTDKGDVPEGYKVSRKEKRNFPLILESPSPNQTSLYFCASSSTGVVDEKLFFGSGTQLSVL.

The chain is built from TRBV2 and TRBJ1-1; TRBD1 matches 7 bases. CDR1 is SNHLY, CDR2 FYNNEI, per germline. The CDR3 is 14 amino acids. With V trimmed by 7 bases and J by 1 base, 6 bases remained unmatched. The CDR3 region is CASNSGQTNTEAFF. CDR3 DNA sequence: TGTGCCAGCAACTCGGGACAGACGAACACTGAAGCTTTCTTT.

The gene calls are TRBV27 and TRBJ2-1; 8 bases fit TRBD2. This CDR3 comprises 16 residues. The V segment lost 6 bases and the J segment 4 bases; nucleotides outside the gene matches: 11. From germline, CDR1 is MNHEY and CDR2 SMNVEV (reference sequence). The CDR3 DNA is TGTGCCAGCAGCCCCGGGGGGGGAACTGGTTACAATGAGCAGTTCTTC. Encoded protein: CASSPGGGTGYNEQFF.

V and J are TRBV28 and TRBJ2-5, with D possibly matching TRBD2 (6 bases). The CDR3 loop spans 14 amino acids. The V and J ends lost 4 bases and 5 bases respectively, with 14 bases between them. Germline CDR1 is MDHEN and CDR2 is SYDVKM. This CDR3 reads CASSWALGRETQYF. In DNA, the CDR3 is TGTGCCAGCAGTTGGGCCCTGGGGAGGGAGACCCAGTACTTC.

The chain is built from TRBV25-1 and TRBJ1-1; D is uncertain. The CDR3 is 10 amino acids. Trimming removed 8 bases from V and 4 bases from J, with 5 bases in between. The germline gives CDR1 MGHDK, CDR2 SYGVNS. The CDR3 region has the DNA TGTGCCAGCGTTGGCACTGAAGCTTTCTTT. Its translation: CASVGTEAFF.

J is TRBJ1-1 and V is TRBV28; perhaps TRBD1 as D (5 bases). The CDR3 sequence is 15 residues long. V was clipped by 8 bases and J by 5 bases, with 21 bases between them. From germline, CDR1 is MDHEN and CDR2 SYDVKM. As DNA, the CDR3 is TGTGCCAGCCCCCCCTCCCGGGGGACGGGGACTGAAGCTTTCTTT. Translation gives CASPPSRGTGTEAFF. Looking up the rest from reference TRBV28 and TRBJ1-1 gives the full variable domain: DVKVTQSSRYLVKRTGEKVFLECVQDMDHENMFWYRQDPGLGLRLIYFSYDVKMKEKGDIPEGYSVSREKKERFSLILESASTNQTSMYLCASPPSRGTGTEAFFGQGTRLTVV.

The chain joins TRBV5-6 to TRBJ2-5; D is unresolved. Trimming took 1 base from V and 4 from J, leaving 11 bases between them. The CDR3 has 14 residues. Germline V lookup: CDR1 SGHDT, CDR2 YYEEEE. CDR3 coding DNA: TGTGCCAGCAGCTTGAAAAGGGTCTCAGAGACCCAGTACTTC. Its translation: CASSLKRVSETQYF.

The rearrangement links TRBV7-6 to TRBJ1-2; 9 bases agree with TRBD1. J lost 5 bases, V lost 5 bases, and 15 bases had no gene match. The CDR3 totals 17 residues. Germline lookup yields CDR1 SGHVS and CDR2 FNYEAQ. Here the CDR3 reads CASSPGRGQGYQYGYTF. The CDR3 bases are TGTGCCAGCAGCCCCGGGAGAGGACAGGGGTATCAGTATGGCTACACCTTC.

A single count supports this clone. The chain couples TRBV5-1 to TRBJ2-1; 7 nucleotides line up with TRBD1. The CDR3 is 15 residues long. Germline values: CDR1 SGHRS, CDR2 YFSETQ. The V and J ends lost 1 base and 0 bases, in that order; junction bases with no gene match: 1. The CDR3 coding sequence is TGCGCCAGCAGCTTGCCAGGGGGCTCCTACAATGAGCAGTTCTTC. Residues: CASSLPGGSYNEQFF.

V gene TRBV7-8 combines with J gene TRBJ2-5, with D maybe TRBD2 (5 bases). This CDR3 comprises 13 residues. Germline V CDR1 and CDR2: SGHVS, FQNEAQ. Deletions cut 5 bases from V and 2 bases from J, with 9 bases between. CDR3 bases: TGTGCCAGCAGCAACGGGATACAAGAGACCCAGTACTTC. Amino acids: CASSNGIQETQYF.

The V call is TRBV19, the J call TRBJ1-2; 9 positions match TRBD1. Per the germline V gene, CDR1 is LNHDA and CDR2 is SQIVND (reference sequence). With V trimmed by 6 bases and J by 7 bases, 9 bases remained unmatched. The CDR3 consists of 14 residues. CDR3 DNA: TGTGCCAGTAGAGGACAGGGGCGCGTGAGTGGCTACACCTTC. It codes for CASRGQGRVSGYTF. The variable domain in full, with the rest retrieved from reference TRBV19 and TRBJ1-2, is DGGITQSPKYLFRKEGQNVTLSCEQNLNHDAMYWYRQDPGQGLRLIYYSQIVNDFQKGDIAEGYSVSREKKESFPLTVTSAQKNPTAFYLCASRGQGRVSGYTFGSGTRLTVV.

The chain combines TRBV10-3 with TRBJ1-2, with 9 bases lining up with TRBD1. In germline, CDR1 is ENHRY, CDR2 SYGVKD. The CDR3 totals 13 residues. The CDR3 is CAVSQGAGYGYTF. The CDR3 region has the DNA TGTGCGGTTTCACAGGGGGCGGGCTATGGCTACACCTTC.

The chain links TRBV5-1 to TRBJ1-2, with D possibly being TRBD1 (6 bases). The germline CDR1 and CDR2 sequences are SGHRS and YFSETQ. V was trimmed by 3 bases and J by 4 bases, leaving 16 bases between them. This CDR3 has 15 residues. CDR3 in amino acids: CASSSQGGKGYGYTF. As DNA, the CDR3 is TGCGCCAGCAGCTCCCAAGGGGGAAAAGGCTATGGCTACACCTTC.

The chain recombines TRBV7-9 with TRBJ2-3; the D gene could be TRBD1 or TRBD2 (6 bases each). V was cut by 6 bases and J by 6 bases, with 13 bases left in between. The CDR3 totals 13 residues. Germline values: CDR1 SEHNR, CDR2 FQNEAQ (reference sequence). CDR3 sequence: CASSRDGGDTQYF. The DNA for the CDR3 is TGTGCCAGCAGTCGCGACGGGGGCGATACGCAGTATTTT.

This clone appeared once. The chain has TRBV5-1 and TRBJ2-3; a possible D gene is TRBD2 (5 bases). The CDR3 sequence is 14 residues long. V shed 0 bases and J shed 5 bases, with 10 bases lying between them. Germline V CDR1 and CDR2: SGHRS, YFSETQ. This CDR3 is CASSLASGEDTQYF. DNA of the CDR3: TGCGCCAGCAGCTTGGCCAGCGGTGAAGATACGCAGTATTTT.

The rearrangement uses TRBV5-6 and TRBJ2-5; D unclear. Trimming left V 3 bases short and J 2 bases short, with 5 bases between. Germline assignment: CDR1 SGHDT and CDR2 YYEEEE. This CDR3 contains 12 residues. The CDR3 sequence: CASSWSQETQYF. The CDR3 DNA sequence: TGTGCCAGCAGCTGGTCACAAGAGACCCAGTACTTC.